This T cell receptor (beta chain) was sequenced in a study of OX40 agonist ivuxolimab in advanced cancers. Produced via immunoSEQ multiplex PCR; TCRdb's table is partial and in-frame only. The data show around 100,000 clones, around 91% seen once. V was clipped by 4 bases and J by 5 bases; unmatched bases: 5. CDR3 length equals 17 residues. Looked up from germline, CDR1 is MDHEN and CDR2 is SYDVKM. The source material was CD4+ or CD8+ T cells sorted from blood, sampled in a trial of the OX40 agonist ivuxolimab. The V and J genes are TRBV28 and TRBJ2-6, with 13 positions matching TRBD2. This receptor was obtained from an adult with an advanced solid tumor such as melanoma, head and neck, liver or kidney cancer. The DNA for the CDR3 is TGTGCCAGCAGTTATCGGACTAGCGGGAGTTGGGCCAACGTCCTGACTTTC. This translates into CASSYRTSGSWANVLTF.